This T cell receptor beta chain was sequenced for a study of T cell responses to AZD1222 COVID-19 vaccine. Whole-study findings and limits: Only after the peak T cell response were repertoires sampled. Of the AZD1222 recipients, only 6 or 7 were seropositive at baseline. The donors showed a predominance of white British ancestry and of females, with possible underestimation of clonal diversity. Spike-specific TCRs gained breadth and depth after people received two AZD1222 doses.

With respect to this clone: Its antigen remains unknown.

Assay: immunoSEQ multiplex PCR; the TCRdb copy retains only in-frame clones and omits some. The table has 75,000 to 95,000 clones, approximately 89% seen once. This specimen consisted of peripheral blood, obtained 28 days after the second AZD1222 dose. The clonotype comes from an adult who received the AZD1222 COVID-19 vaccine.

The CDR3 loop is CASSGGTGNRFTEAFF. The CDR3, as DNA: TGTGCCAGTAGTGGCGGGACAGGTAACAGATTCACTGAAGCTTTCTTT. The chain carries TRBV19 and TRBJ1-1, with TRBD1 matching 8 bases. The CDR3 runs 16 residues. CDR1 is LNHDA and CDR2 is SQIVND in the germline V gene (reference sequence). The V gene end was trimmed by 5 bases and the J gene end by 4 bases; junction bases not matched to a gene: 12.